This record looks at one T cell receptor (beta chain) sequence and its context. Its matching antigen is unknown. An end of the junction differs from the germline gene, which may be a read error. In germline, CDR1 is SEHNR, CDR2 FQNEAQ (reference sequence). The CDR3 contains 11 residues. This sample is drawn from a study of cytomegalovirus exposure and HLA in healthy donors. The PCR employed 60 Vbeta primers together with 13 Jbeta primers. Clones were sequenced by immunoSEQ multiplex PCR, and TCRdb holds only the in-frame ones, with some missing. The sample lists about 70,000 clones, approximately 74% occurring once. Study results and limitations: Prior analysis indicated that the majority of TCR beta V segments exhibited productivity approximately 90% or approximately 30% of the time. Many donors carried some public TCRs, although rarity characterized most TCR sequences.

This sequence joins TRBV7-9 and TRBJ2-7; D is unclear. The sequenced sample consisted of PBMCs. This sequence was found in a man aged 40-49 years in good health and CMV-seropositive. The CDR3 bases are TGTTCCAGCAGCCACAGCTTCGAGCAGTACTTC. Amino acids: CSSSHSFEQYF. Supplemented by reference TRBV7-9 and TRBJ2-7, the full variable domain reads DTGVSQNPRHKITKRGQNVTFRCDPISEHNRLYWYRQTLGQGPEFLTYFQNEAQLEKSRLLSDRFSAERPKGSFSTLEIQRTEQGDSAMYLCSSSHSFEQYFGPGTRLTVT.